The 30 T cell receptor beta chains presented below share a single source sample, sequenced in a study of shared clonotypes between healthy human individuals (dated by TCRdb to the early 2020s). Libraries were constructed by the immunoSEQ multiplex PCR assay. TCRdb stores this immuneACCESS table with in-frame sequences only. Part of the clones is absent; in the studies checked, under half of the shortfall reflects unresolved V genes, and no reason is known for the rest. This sample holds approximately 2.5 million clones; around nine tenths were observed only once. The ten most abundant clones make up roughly 0.14% of the sample. The sample was naive CD4+ T cells sorted from blood. The cell subset or site tag for this specimen amounts to: CD45RA+ positively selected. The receptor source for this set is a man aged 18 to 29 in good health.

This sequence joins TRBV4-1 and TRBJ1-5, with no clear D. The germline gives CDR1 MGHRA, CDR2 YSYEKL. Trimming cost V 3 bases and J 7 bases, with 19 bases left between them. The CDR3 covers 16 residues. Here the CDR3 reads CASSQQQTLAVQPQHF. The CDR3, as DNA: TGCGCCAGCAGCCAGCAACAGACGTTAGCGGTACAGCCCCAGCATTTT.

This chain's CDR3 is CASSPQGRAISPLHF. As DNA, the CDR3 is TGTGCCAGTAGTCCCCAAGGCAGGGCGATTTCACCCCTCCACTTT. This chain joins TRBV19 and TRBJ1-6; D might be TRBD1 (5 bases). The ends were cut back, 5 bases at V and 9 bases at J, with 17 bases in the middle. The CDR3 sequence is 15 residues long. Looked up from germline, CDR1 is LNHDA and CDR2 is SQIVND (reference sequence).

The chain uses TRBV19 and TRBJ2-3, with 9 bases identical to TRBD1. This CDR3 comprises 16 residues. V was pared by 8 bases and J by 0 bases, with 9 bases of the junction left unmatched. From germline, CDR1 is LNHDA and CDR2 SQIVND (reference sequence). This chain's CDR3 is CASVPRGQGSTDTQYF. Written as DNA, the CDR3 is TGTGCCAGTGTGCCGAGGGGACAGGGTAGCACAGATACGCAGTATTTT.

The chain is built from TRBV6-5 and TRBJ2-1; 7 positions agree with TRBD1. After removal of 6 bases from V and 3 bases from J, the junction contained 5 bases not matched to a gene. The germline V gene has CDR1 MNHEY and CDR2 SVGAGI. CDR3 length: 14 residues. CDR3 bases: TGTGCCAGCAGCATCGGGACAGACTACAATGAGCAGTTCTTC. Protein: CASSIGTDYNEQFF.

As for this clone: This CDR3 is also generated by other DNA sequences in the sample. The gene calls are TRBV9 and TRBJ1-3; tentatively, D is TRBD1 (6 bases). Per germline, CDR1 SGDLS and CDR2 YYNGEE. This CDR3 spans 14 amino acids. Trimming took off 4 bases at V and 0 bases at J, with 8 bases between the two ends. The CDR3 sequence is CASSPDSSGNTIYF. DNA of the CDR3: TGTGCCAGCAGCCCGGACAGCTCTGGAAACACCATATATTTT.

This clone was counted between two and nine times. The chain is built from TRBV2 and TRBJ2-7, with D perhaps TRBD1 or TRBD2 (5 bases each). CDR3 size: 14 residues. Germline V lookup: CDR1 SNHLY, CDR2 FYNNEI. The V and J ends lost 5 bases and 2 bases respectively, with 13 bases between them. The CDR3 nucleotides read TGTGCCAGCAGTACGGGACCGGTTCCCTACGAGCAGTACTTC. Translation: CASSTGPVPYEQYF.

The chain carries TRBV6-1 and TRBJ1-2; D remains unclear. Trimming pared 3 bases from V and 8 bases from J, leaving 13 bases between. The CDR3 totals 13 residues. CDR1 and CDR2 from the germline V gene are MNHNS and SASEGT. The chain's CDR3 is CASSESQVGGYTF. The DNA for the CDR3 is TGTGCCAGCAGTGAGTCGCAGGTGGGAGGCTACACCTTC.

The gene calls are TRBV30 and TRBJ2-2, with D maybe TRBD1 (6 bases). The CDR3 has 15 residues. V was cut by 0 bases and J by 2 bases, with 10 bases left in between. Germline V gene lookup returns CDR1 GTSNPN and CDR2 SVGIG (reference sequence). The CDR3 bases are TGTGCCTGGAGTGTAACAGGGCGAAACACCGGGGAGCTGTTTTTT. Translated, it gives CAWSVTGRNTGELFF.

V and J are TRBV4-3 and TRBJ2-3; possible D gene TRBD2, 5 bases. The CDR3 length is 13 residues. Germline CDR1 is LGHNA and CDR2 is YSLEER. V was shortened by 4 bases and J by 4 bases, with 9 bases between the two germline ends. The DNA for the CDR3 is TGCGCCAGCAGCCGGCGGGTCCCAGATACGCAGTATTTT. Encoded protein: CASSRRVPDTQYF.

As for this clone: Other DNA sequences in this sample translate to the same CDR3. The chain recombines TRBV6-5 with TRBJ2-5; no reliable D call. Germline assignment: CDR1 MNHEY and CDR2 SVGAGI. The CDR3 is made up of 13 amino acids. Between the trimmed V and J ends, which lost 0 bases and 4 bases, there was a span of 6 bases. CDR3 sequence (DNA): TGTGCCAGCAGTTACTCCCCGGGAGAGACCCAGTACTTC. Its protein is CASSYSPGETQYF.

V gene TRBV10-3 combines with J gene TRBJ1-6; possibly TRBD1 for D (5 bases). V was cut by 2 bases and J by 5 bases, with 7 bases left in between. Per the germline V gene, CDR1 is ENHRY and CDR2 is SYGVKD. This CDR3 comprises 14 residues. CDR3 protein: CAISEGGNNSPLHF. The CDR3 DNA is TGTGCCATCAGTGAGGGGGGAAATAATTCACCCCTCCACTTT.

J is TRBJ1-2 and V is TRBV30; D not resolved. Trimming pared 2 bases from V and 3 bases from J, leaving 7 bases between. There are 12 residues in the CDR3. CDR1 is GTSNPN and CDR2 is SVGIG in the germline V gene (reference sequence). CDR3 residues: CAWSLGHYGYTF. Written as DNA, the CDR3 is TGTGCCTGGAGTCTAGGTCACTATGGCTACACCTTC.

The chain carries TRBV11-2 and TRBJ2-2, with D perhaps matching TRBD1 or TRBD2 (5 bases each). Germline V lookup: CDR1 SGHAT, CDR2 FQNNGV. This CDR3 is built from 15 residues. V was shortened by 5 bases and J by 6 bases, with 16 bases between the two germline ends. The CDR3, as DNA: TGTGCCAGCAGCGCCCAAGGGACCGGTTCCGGGGAGCTGTTTTTT. It is translated as CASSAQGTGSGELFF.

V gene TRBV7-3 combines with J gene TRBJ2-2; D not resolved. The germline gives CDR1 SGHTA, CDR2 FQGTGA. There are 14 residues in the CDR3. Deletions cut 2 bases from V and 3 bases from J, with 7 bases between. CDR3 sequence (DNA): TGTGCCAGCAGCTTATCCGCATACACCGGGGAGCTGTTTTTT. Amino acids: CASSLSAYTGELFF.

The chain joins TRBV5-4 to TRBJ2-5; D is tentatively TRBD1 or TRBD2 (6 bases each). V was clipped by 5 bases and J by 2 bases, with 25 bases between them. CDR3 size: 18 residues. CDR1 is SGHNT and CDR2 is YYREEE in the germline V gene (reference sequence). The CDR3 loop is CASRAKEGQGGIQETQYF. DNA for the CDR3: TGTGCCAGCAGGGCGAAAGAAGGACAAGGGGGGATACAAGAGACCCAGTACTTC.

The V gene is TRBV9, the J gene TRBJ2-3; 7 nucleotides line up with TRBD2. Germline assignment: CDR1 SGDLS and CDR2 YYNGEE. V dropped 5 bases and J dropped 0; count of bases not matched to a gene: 12. The CDR3 runs 17 residues. The CDR3 spells CASSEPLELASTDTQYF. The CDR3 DNA sequence: TGTGCCAGCAGTGAGCCCTTGGAACTAGCGAGCACAGATACGCAGTATTTT.

This sequence joins TRBV5-4 and TRBJ2-2; D gene unclear. CDR3 length: 15 amino acids. From germline, CDR1 is SGHNT and CDR2 YYREEE (reference sequence). V was cut by 0 bases and J by 1 base, with 7 bases left in between. CDR3 sequence: CASSLDWGNTGELFF. CDR3 nucleotides: TGTGCCAGCAGCTTGGACTGGGGGAACACCGGGGAGCTGTTTTTT.

The rearrangement joins TRBV23-1 to TRBJ2-4; D is tentatively TRBD1 or TRBD2 (7 bases each). TRBV23-1 is treated as an ORF (open reading frame) with a function not yet certain. The V gene lost 7 bases and the J gene lost 2 bases, with 24 bases spanning the gap. The CDR3 loop spans 18 amino acids. The DNA of the CDR3 is TGCGCCAGCACCCCCCCCAGGGAGGGGGCGATTTCCAAAAACATTCAGTACTTC. Translation: CASTPPREGAISKNIQYF.

This clone was observed a single time. Other DNA sequences of this sample code for an identical CDR3. This rearrangement joins TRBV19 to TRBJ2-7; 11 bases are a match to TRBD2. The CDR3 runs 15 residues. Germline loops: CDR1 LNHDA, CDR2 SQIVND (reference sequence). Germline trimming cut 6 bases from V and 0 bases from J; bases unmatched to any gene: 4. The CDR3 reads CASRSGTSGSYEQYF. CDR3 in DNA: TGTGCCAGTAGATCCGGGACTAGCGGCTCCTACGAGCAGTACTTC. Based on the CDR3 plus reference TRBV19 and TRBJ2-7, the full variable domain is DGGITQSPKYLFRKEGQNVTLSCEQNLNHDAMYWYRQDPGQGLRLIYYSQIVNDFQKGDIAEGYSVSREKKESFPLTVTSAQKNPTAFYLCASRSGTSGSYEQYFGPGTRLTVT.

The CDR3 loop reads CASSLVGQGNYNEQFF. DNA for the CDR3: TGTGCCAGCAGCTTGGTTGGGCAGGGGAACTACAATGAGCAGTTCTTC. The chain carries TRBV5-6 and TRBJ2-1; D may be TRBD1 (6 bases). Germline V gene lookup returns CDR1 SGHDT and CDR2 YYEEEE. The CDR3 is made up of 16 amino acids. With 0 bases removed from V and 3 bases from J, the gap between germline ends came to 13 bases.

Here the CDR3 reads CASRSKERQETQYF. The CDR3 nucleotides are TGTGCCAGCAGATCTAAGGAACGCCAAGAGACCCAGTACTTC. The chain has TRBV6-5 and TRBJ2-5; D is uncertain. Trimming took off 6 bases at V and 1 base at J, with 12 bases between the two ends. The V gene's germline CDR1 is MNHEY and CDR2 SVGAGI. The CDR3 has 14 amino acids.

This chain connects TRBV25-1 to TRBJ2-2; TRBD1 aligns across 7 bases. Germline V lookup: CDR1 MGHDK, CDR2 SYGVNS. This CDR3 has 16 amino acids. The V gene end was trimmed by 5 bases and the J gene end by 1 base; junction bases not matched to a gene: 7. The CDR3 nucleotides are TGTGCCAGCAGTCCTAGGGACAGAGTGAACACCGGGGAGCTGTTTTTT. Its translation is CASSPRDRVNTGELFF.

The chain recombines TRBV5-1 with TRBJ1-1, with D possibly matching TRBD1 (5 bases). Germline V gene lookup returns CDR1 SGHRS and CDR2 YFSETQ. V lost 1 base and J 5 bases, leaving 15 bases between the germline ends. The CDR3 runs to 15 residues. CDR3 in DNA: TGCGCCAGCAGCTTGTCCGAGGGGTACTTGACTGAAGCTTTCTTT. It is translated as CASSLSEGYLTEAFF.

V is TRBV28 and J is TRBJ2-4; D assignment may be TRBD1 or TRBD2 (6 bases each). Per the germline V gene, CDR1 is MDHEN and CDR2 is SYDVKM. The CDR3 loop spans 18 amino acids. The V and J ends lost 4 bases and 10 bases respectively, with 29 bases between them. This CDR3 reads CASSYFLGEEGPRGIQYF. The DNA of the CDR3 is TGTGCCAGCAGTTATTTTTTGGGGGAGGAGGGCCCGAGGGGGATTCAGTACTTC.

A word on this clone: This sample includes further DNA sequences coding for the same CDR3. The genes are TRBV5-1 and TRBJ2-2; tentatively, D is TRBD1 or TRBD2 (5 bases each). CDR3 length: 15 residues. Per the germline V gene, CDR1 is SGHRS and CDR2 is YFSETQ. The V gene lost 4 bases and the J gene lost 0 bases, with 10 bases spanning the gap. The CDR3 sequence: CASSRDGTNTGELFF. As DNA, the CDR3 is TGCGCCAGCAGCCGGGACGGGACGAACACCGGGGAGCTGTTTTTT.

This chain uses TRBV7-9 with TRBJ1-1, with a tentative D call TRBD1 (5 bases). Germline CDR1 is SEHNR and CDR2 is FQNEAQ (reference sequence). The length of the CDR3 is 14 residues. V shed 5 bases and J shed 4 bases, with 14 bases lying between them. CDR3 region: CASSLGGESTEAFF. CDR3 DNA: TGTGCCAGCAGCCTGGGGGGTGAGAGCACTGAAGCTTTCTTT.

As regards this clone: Additional DNA sequences in this sample encode the identical CDR3. The J gene is TRBJ2-5, the V gene TRBV15, with D unclear. The CDR3 runs to 15 residues. CDR1 is LNHNV, CDR2 YYDKDF, per germline (reference sequence). The V and J ends lost 1 base and 4 bases respectively, with 13 bases between them. In nucleotides, the CDR3 is TGTGCCACCAGCAGAGTAGGGAAAGGTGGAGAGACCCAGTACTTC. Its translation: CATSRVGKGGETQYF.

This clone has only one observation. The chain has TRBV5-1 and TRBJ1-2, with D unclear. The V gene lost 3 bases and the J gene lost 4 bases, with 13 bases spanning the gap. The CDR3 is 14 amino acids. Germline lookup yields CDR1 SGHRS and CDR2 YFSETQ. DNA for the CDR3: TGCGCCAGCAGCTCCCCGACACTATCCTATGGCTACACCTTC. It translates to CASSSPTLSYGYTF.

This clone was seen once. V and J are TRBV5-4 and TRBJ2-2; 8 bases agree with TRBD1. Per the germline V gene, CDR1 is SGHNT and CDR2 is YYREEE (reference sequence). V lost 6 bases and J lost 5; bases outside the gene matches: 12. This CDR3 contains 16 residues. The CDR3 DNA sequence: TGTGCCAGCATGCCCGGACAGGGAGGTGGGACCGGGGAGCTGTTTTTT. This sequence encodes CASMPGQGGGTGELFF.

The chain uses TRBV15 and TRBJ2-1; D is uncertain. Looked up from germline, CDR1 is LNHNV and CDR2 is YYDKDF (reference sequence). The V end lost 0 bases, the J end lost 0 bases, and 15 bases lay between the germline ends. The CDR3 is 18 amino acids. The CDR3, as DNA: TGTGCCACCAGCAGAGAGTTGGTTTTAGTAGGCTCCTACAATGAGCAGTTCTTC. Its protein is CATSRELVLVGSYNEQFF.